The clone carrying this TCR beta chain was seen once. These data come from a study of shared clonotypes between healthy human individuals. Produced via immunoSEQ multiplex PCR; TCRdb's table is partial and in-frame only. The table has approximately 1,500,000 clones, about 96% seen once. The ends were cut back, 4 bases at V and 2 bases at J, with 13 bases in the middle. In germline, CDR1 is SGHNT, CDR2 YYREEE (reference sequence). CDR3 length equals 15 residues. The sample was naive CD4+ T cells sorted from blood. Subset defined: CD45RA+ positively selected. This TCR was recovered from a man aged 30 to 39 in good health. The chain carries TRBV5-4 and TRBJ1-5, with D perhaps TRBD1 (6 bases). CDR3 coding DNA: TGTGCCAGCAGCCTAGGGGGGCTCCGCAATCAGCCCCAGCATTTT. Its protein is CASSLGGLRNQPQHF.